These 3 T cell receptor beta chains were sequenced from one sample in a study of response to subunit inactivated influenza vaccine. TCRdb independently ran MiXCR on the RT-PCR reads; one entry per CDR3 protein. This sample has 150,000 to 200,000 distinct CDR3 sequences, with around 9.2% found just once. The sample in question was non-naive T cells sorted from PBMCs, obtained on the day of vaccination. The receptors were gathered from a man aged 50 to 60 who received an inactivated influenza vaccine.

This clonotype has just a few counts. The chain couples TRBV24-1 to TRBJ2-2; D call uncertain. The germline V gene has CDR1 KGHDR and CDR2 SFDVKD. Trimming removed 10 bases from V and 1 base from J, with 6 bases in between. The CDR3 extends over 12 amino acids. CDR3 nucleotide sequence: TGTGCCACTTCGGAGAACACCGGGGAGCTGTTTTTT. Translating gives CATSENTGELFF.

This clonotype was seen many times. This chain uses TRBV18 with TRBJ2-2; no definite D call. This CDR3 has 13 amino acids. The germline CDR1 and CDR2 sequences are KGHSH and LQKENI. V gave up 6 bases and J gave up 0 bases, with 5 bases separating them. The CDR3 loop is CASSVANTGELFF. The CDR3 DNA is TGTGCCAGCTCCGTAGCGAACACCGGGGAGCTGTTTTTT.

This clonotype was seen many times. Written as DNA, the CDR3 is TGCAGCGTTGGCCAGTCCAATCAGCCCCAGCATTTT. Its translation: CSVGQSNQPQHF. The chain has TRBV29-1 and TRBJ1-5, with D unclear. Germline V gene data show CDR1 as SQVTM and CDR2 as ANQGSEA. The CDR3 is made up of 12 amino acids. V was cut by 4 bases and J by 3 bases, with 7 bases left in between.